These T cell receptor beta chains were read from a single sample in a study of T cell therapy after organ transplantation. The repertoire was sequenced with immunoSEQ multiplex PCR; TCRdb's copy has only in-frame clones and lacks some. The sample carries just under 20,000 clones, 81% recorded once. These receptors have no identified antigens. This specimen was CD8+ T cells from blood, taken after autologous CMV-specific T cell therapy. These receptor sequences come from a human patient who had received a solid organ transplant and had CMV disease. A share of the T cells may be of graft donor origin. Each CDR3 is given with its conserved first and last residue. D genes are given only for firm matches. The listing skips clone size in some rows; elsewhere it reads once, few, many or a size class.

cdr3_nt: TGTGCCAGCAGTGAAGCGGGGGGCCATCAGCCCCAGCATTTT
cdr3_aa: CASSEAGGHQPQHF
d_call: -
j_call: TRBJ1-5
v_call: TRBV6-1
clone_size: -

cdr3_nt: TGTGCCAGCAGCCCAGGCAGGGATAATTCACCCCTCCACTTT
cdr3_aa: CASSPGRDNSPLHF
d_call: -
j_call: TRBJ1-6
v_call: TRBV7-6
clone_size: few

cdr3_nt: TGTGCCAGCAGCCTTCACGGACAGAATGAGCAGTTCTTC
cdr3_aa: CASSLHGQNEQFF
d_call: -
j_call: TRBJ2-1
v_call: TRBV25-1
clone_size: -

cdr3_nt: TGTGCCAGCTCACCGGACGGGGGGACCAAAAACATTCAGTACTTC
cdr3_aa: CASSPDGGTKNIQYF
d_call: TRBD2
j_call: TRBJ2-4
v_call: TRBV18
clone_size: -

cdr3_nt: TGTGCCAGTAGTCGCGGACTAGCGGGCCAAGAGACCCAGTACTTC
cdr3_aa: CASSRGLAGQETQYF
d_call: TRBD2
j_call: TRBJ2-5
v_call: TRBV19
clone_size: -

cdr3_nt: TGTGCCAGCAGCCAAGGCATCGGATATGAGCAGTTCTTC
cdr3_aa: CASSQGIGYEQFF
d_call: -
j_call: TRBJ2-1
v_call: TRBV4-2
clone_size: -

cdr3_nt: TGTGCCAGCAGCCCGAGTAGCCCCGGGGGAGGGGGGGACACTGAAGCTTTCTTT
cdr3_aa: CASSPSSPGGGGDTEAFF
d_call: -
j_call: TRBJ1-1
v_call: TRBV9
clone_size: -

cdr3_nt: TGTGCCAGCAGCCACTCGGGGGGCAACGACAGGGGATATGGCTACACCTTC
cdr3_aa: CASSHSGGNDRGYGYTF
d_call: TRBD1
j_call: TRBJ1-2
v_call: TRBV5-4
clone_size: -

cdr3_nt: TGTGCCAGCAGTGACTCGACCTCTCACACCGGGGAGCTGTTTTTT
cdr3_aa: CASSDSTSHTGELFF
d_call: -
j_call: TRBJ2-2
v_call: TRBV6-4
clone_size: -

cdr3_nt: TGTGCCAGCAGCGTAGACCCCGGGACAGATCTGACAGATACGCAGTATTTT
cdr3_aa: CASSVDPGTDLTDTQYF
d_call: TRBD1
j_call: TRBJ2-3
v_call: TRBV9
clone_size: -

cdr3_nt: TGTGCCAGCAGCCCATTTGGGCTCCAACCTCCCAACCAAGAGACCCAGTACTTC
cdr3_aa: CASSPFGLQPPNQETQYF
d_call: -
j_call: TRBJ2-5
v_call: TRBV11-2
clone_size: -

cdr3_nt: TGTGCCTGGAGCCAAGACAGGGGCACTGAAGCTTTCTTT
cdr3_aa: CAWSQDRGTEAFF
d_call: TRBD1
j_call: TRBJ1-1
v_call: TRBV30
clone_size: few

cdr3_nt: TGTGCCAGCAGCCAGGGGCCAGGTTACACCGGGGAGCTGTTTTTT
cdr3_aa: CASSQGPGYTGELFF
d_call: -
j_call: TRBJ2-2
v_call: TRBV7-2
clone_size: few

cdr3_nt: TGTGCCAGCAGCCCAAGGGTACAGGGGGTAGAGACCCAGTACTTC
cdr3_aa: CASSPRVQGVETQYF
d_call: TRBD1
j_call: TRBJ2-5
v_call: TRBV2
clone_size: -

cdr3_nt: TGTGCCAGCAGCGAAATGGGCCGGAACACTGAAGCTTTCTTT
cdr3_aa: CASSEMGRNTEAFF
d_call: -
j_call: TRBJ1-1
v_call: TRBV6-5
clone_size: -

cdr3_nt: TGCAGCGTTGAAGATTGGGGGGACAGGAGAGACCCTAACTATGGCTACACCTTC
cdr3_aa: CSVEDWGDRRDPNYGYTF
d_call: TRBD1
j_call: TRBJ1-2
v_call: TRBV29-1
clone_size: -

cdr3_nt: TGTGCCAGCAGCTTGGTAGGCAGTTCTTACGAGCAGTACTTC
cdr3_aa: CASSLVGSSYEQYF
d_call: -
j_call: TRBJ2-7
v_call: TRBV5-6
clone_size: -

cdr3_nt: TGTGCCAGCAGCCGCTGGGACAACTCCCACTCTGGGGCCAACGTCCTGACTTTC
cdr3_aa: CASSRWDNSHSGANVLTF
d_call: -
j_call: TRBJ2-6
v_call: TRBV5-5
clone_size: few

cdr3_nt: TGCAGCGTTCCGGACAGGGACGGCTACACCTTC
cdr3_aa: CSVPDRDGYTF
d_call: TRBD1
j_call: TRBJ1-2
v_call: TRBV29-1
clone_size: -

cdr3_nt: TGTGCCAGCAGTTTCGCGGCAGTCGGAGAGCAGTACTTC
cdr3_aa: CASSFAAVGEQYF
d_call: -
j_call: TRBJ2-7
v_call: TRBV13
clone_size: -

cdr3_nt: TGTGCCAGCAGCCTTCAGGGGTATAGCAATCAGCCCCAGCATTTT
cdr3_aa: CASSLQGYSNQPQHF
d_call: -
j_call: TRBJ1-5
v_call: TRBV5-8
clone_size: -

cdr3_nt: TGCAGCGTTGATGGGGCAGGGGGCGCGAACACTGAAGCTTTCTTT
cdr3_aa: CSVDGAGGANTEAFF
d_call: TRBD1
j_call: TRBJ1-1
v_call: TRBV29-1
clone_size: -

cdr3_nt: TGTGCCAGCAGTTACTCTCCTAAAGTTAACTATGGCTACACCTTC
cdr3_aa: CASSYSPKVNYGYTF
d_call: -
j_call: TRBJ1-2
v_call: TRBV6-6
clone_size: -

cdr3_nt: TGTGCCAGTAGTATTGACTACTACAATGAGCAGTTCTTC
cdr3_aa: CASSIDYYNEQFF
d_call: -
j_call: TRBJ2-1
v_call: TRBV19
clone_size: -

cdr3_nt: TGTGCCAGCAGCTTAGGGCAGGATAATCAGCCCCAGCATTTT
cdr3_aa: CASSLGQDNQPQHF
d_call: -
j_call: TRBJ1-5
v_call: TRBV11-2
clone_size: -

cdr3_nt: TGTGCCAGCTCCCCCTACGAGCAGTACTTC
cdr3_aa: CASSPYEQYF
d_call: -
j_call: TRBJ2-7
v_call: TRBV2
clone_size: -

cdr3_nt: TGTGCCAGCAGTGAATCACAGATGAACACTGAAGCTTTCTTT
cdr3_aa: CASSESQMNTEAFF
d_call: -
j_call: TRBJ1-1
v_call: TRBV2
clone_size: -

cdr3_nt: TGTGCCAGCAGTCCCTCGACTAGCGGGGGGTCGGCTGAGCAGTTCTTC
cdr3_aa: CASSPSTSGGSAEQFF
d_call: TRBD2
j_call: TRBJ2-1
v_call: TRBV6-4
clone_size: -

cdr3_nt: TGTGCCTGGAGGGGGAACAGGGGACCTGAAGCTTTCTTT
cdr3_aa: CAWRGNRGPEAFF
d_call: TRBD1
j_call: TRBJ1-1
v_call: TRBV30
clone_size: -

cdr3_nt: TGTGCCAGCAGCCGCATACCGGGACAGGACGACAATGAGCAGTTCTTC
cdr3_aa: CASSRIPGQDDNEQFF
d_call: TRBD1
j_call: TRBJ2-1
v_call: TRBV14
clone_size: medium-sized

cdr3_nt: TGTGCCAGCAGTGGGACAGGGGGCTCTGGGGCCAACGTCCTGACTTTC
cdr3_aa: CASSGTGGSGANVLTF
d_call: TRBD1
j_call: TRBJ2-6
v_call: TRBV27
clone_size: few

cdr3_nt: TGTGCCAGCAGTTTTAACAGGTTCCCTGGGCTCGAGACCCAGTACTTC
cdr3_aa: CASSFNRFPGLETQYF
d_call: -
j_call: TRBJ2-5
v_call: TRBV27
clone_size: -

cdr3_nt: TGTGCCAGCAGACCCCCTGGCTCTGCGTACTATGGCTACACCTTC
cdr3_aa: CASRPPGSAYYGYTF
d_call: -
j_call: TRBJ1-2
v_call: TRBV6-1
clone_size: -

cdr3_nt: TGCGCCAGCAGCCAAGATCTCGCCGACACCGGGGAGCTGTTTTTT
cdr3_aa: CASSQDLADTGELFF
d_call: -
j_call: TRBJ2-2
v_call: TRBV4-3
clone_size: -

cdr3_nt: TGCGCCAGCAGCTTAGGACTAGATCCTCGTACAGATACGCAGTATTTT
cdr3_aa: CASSLGLDPRTDTQYF
d_call: TRBD2
j_call: TRBJ2-3
v_call: TRBV5-1
clone_size: once

cdr3_nt: TGTGCCAGCAGCTTAGCGCCAGCCGTGAACACTGAAGCTTTCTTT
cdr3_aa: CASSLAPAVNTEAFF
d_call: -
j_call: TRBJ1-1
v_call: TRBV11-2
clone_size: -

cdr3_nt: TGTGCCAGCAGCTTGATAGGGAGTAGCGACGAGCAGTACTTC
cdr3_aa: CASSLIGSSDEQYF
d_call: -
j_call: TRBJ2-7
v_call: TRBV5-4
clone_size: -

cdr3_nt: TGTGCCAGCAGCTTATTGGCCGGGGAGCTGTTTTTT
cdr3_aa: CASSLLAGELFF
d_call: -
j_call: TRBJ2-2
v_call: TRBV7-9
clone_size: -

cdr3_nt: TGTGCCAGCAGCAGGCCCCGGGACAGTCCCTATAATTCACCCCTCCACTTT
cdr3_aa: CASSRPRDSPYNSPLHF
d_call: -
j_call: TRBJ1-6
v_call: TRBV21-1
clone_size: once

cdr3_nt: TGCGCCAGCAGCCAAGAATTTTGGGGGGACAGGGAAGGCTACACCTTC
cdr3_aa: CASSQEFWGDREGYTF
d_call: TRBD1
j_call: TRBJ1-2
v_call: TRBV4-1
clone_size: once

cdr3_nt: TGTGCTAGTGGTTTGGGTCCAGCGGGGGCCCCCCACGAGCAGTACTTC
cdr3_aa: CASGLGPAGAPHEQYF
d_call: TRBD2
j_call: TRBJ2-7
v_call: TRBV12-5
clone_size: -

cdr3_nt: TGCGCCAGCAGTCTTGACAGTGAGCACACTGAAGCTTTCTTT
cdr3_aa: CASSLDSEHTEAFF
d_call: -
j_call: TRBJ1-1
v_call: TRBV4-1
clone_size: -

cdr3_nt: TGTGCCAGCTCACCAGGCGTATACACAGATACGCAGTATTTT
cdr3_aa: CASSPGVYTDTQYF
d_call: -
j_call: TRBJ2-3
v_call: TRBV18
clone_size: -

cdr3_nt: TGTGCCAGCAGTGGACAGGGGGCATTGTACAATGAGCAGTTCTTC
cdr3_aa: CASSGQGALYNEQFF
d_call: TRBD1
j_call: TRBJ2-1
v_call: TRBV6-1
clone_size: -

cdr3_nt: TGTGCCAGCAGACGGGGCGGCGTCAACAATGAGCAGTTCTTC
cdr3_aa: CASRRGGVNNEQFF
d_call: -
j_call: TRBJ2-1
v_call: TRBV27
clone_size: -

cdr3_nt: TGTGCCAGCAGCTTAGGGACTAGCGCCACAGATACGCAGTATTTT
cdr3_aa: CASSLGTSATDTQYF
d_call: TRBD2
j_call: TRBJ2-3
v_call: TRBV7-8
clone_size: -

cdr3_nt: TGTGCCAGCAGCCTCGTCGGTGGGACACCTTACAATGAGCAGTTCTTC
cdr3_aa: CASSLVGGTPYNEQFF
d_call: -
j_call: TRBJ2-1
v_call: TRBV2
clone_size: -

cdr3_nt: TGTGCCAGCAGTGGGACAGCCGGGGCCAACGTCCTGACTTTC
cdr3_aa: CASSGTAGANVLTF
d_call: -
j_call: TRBJ2-6
v_call: TRBV6-4
clone_size: -

cdr3_nt: TGTGCCAGCAGCTTATCAGGCGGGGGCAACACCGGGGAGCTGTTTTTT
cdr3_aa: CASSLSGGGNTGELFF
d_call: -
j_call: TRBJ2-2
v_call: TRBV7-8
clone_size: -

cdr3_nt: TGTGCCAGCAGCGCGATGTCCACTGAAGCTTTCTTT
cdr3_aa: CASSAMSTEAFF
d_call: -
j_call: TRBJ1-1
v_call: TRBV9
clone_size: few

cdr3_nt: TGTGCCAGCAGTGAAGCGGTCAGCTCCGGGACTAGCGGGAGTACGCGGCAGTTCTTC
cdr3_aa: CASSEAVSSGTSGSTRQFF
d_call: TRBD2
j_call: TRBJ2-1
v_call: TRBV2
clone_size: -

cdr3_nt: TGTGCCAGCAGCCCCAGCGCCCTTATCTCCTACGAGCAGTACTTC
cdr3_aa: CASSPSALISYEQYF
d_call: -
j_call: TRBJ2-7
v_call: TRBV9
clone_size: -

cdr3_nt: TGTGCCAGCAGCTTATACGTTGGGGGCCGCTCCTACAATGAGCAGTTCTTC
cdr3_aa: CASSLYVGGRSYNEQFF
d_call: -
j_call: TRBJ2-1
v_call: TRBV7-2
clone_size: -

cdr3_nt: TGTGCCAGCAGCGGCCCAGGGGTGTACACCTTC
cdr3_aa: CASSGPGVYTF
d_call: -
j_call: TRBJ1-2
v_call: TRBV9
clone_size: -

cdr3_nt: TGTGCCAGCAGCCCGTGGGGACAGCTTGAAGCTTTCTTT
cdr3_aa: CASSPWGQLEAFF
d_call: TRBD1
j_call: TRBJ1-1
v_call: TRBV6-5
clone_size: -

cdr3_nt: TGTGCCAGCAGCTCCCGGATGGACACACACTACGAGCAGTACTTC
cdr3_aa: CASSSRMDTHYEQYF
d_call: -
j_call: TRBJ2-7
v_call: TRBV11-2
clone_size: -

cdr3_nt: TGTGCCAGCAGCTACCCGGGACAGGGCTCCTACGAGCAGTACTTC
cdr3_aa: CASSYPGQGSYEQYF
d_call: TRBD1
j_call: TRBJ2-7
v_call: TRBV4-2
clone_size: -